The next 2 T cell receptor beta chains were all read from a single sample in a study of blood T cell repertoires in COVID-19. Clones were read by immunoSEQ multiplex PCR, and TCRdb kept only the in-frame ones, dropping some. This sample has 210,000 or so clones, with less than 90% found just once. Sequenced input: PBMCs or T cells enriched from blood (not recorded which). Every receptor here comes from a woman aged 45-65 years in a cohort exposed to, infected with or recovered from COVID-19 (not recorded which).

V gene TRBV28 combines with J gene TRBJ2-7, with 8 bases lining up with TRBD2. Per germline, CDR1 MDHEN and CDR2 SYDVKM. With 5 bases clipped from V and 5 bases from J, the junction kept 14 bases outside the gene matches. This CDR3 is built from 16 residues. The CDR3 DNA is TGTGCCAGCAGTCCCGCGGGGGGCCTTGGTTTCCACGAGCAGTACTTC. Translated: CASSPAGGLGFHEQYF.

This clone was counted once. The chain carries TRBV10-2 and TRBJ2-1; the D gene is possibly TRBD1 (5 bases). The V and J ends lost 5 bases and 8 bases respectively, with 10 bases between them. Germline V gives CDR1 WSHSY, CDR2 SAAADI. CDR3 size: 12 residues. CDR3 sequence: CASSPRVHEQFF. For the CDR3, the DNA is TGCGCCAGCAGTCCCAGGGTTCATGAGCAGTTCTTC.